Listed below are T cell receptor beta chains from one sample, sequenced in a study of blood T cell repertoires in COVID-19. The method was immunoSEQ multiplex PCR; TCRdb's version includes in-frame clones alone and lacks a portion of them. Among 300,000 to 400,000 clones listed, 88% were seen once. The sequencing sample was made of peripheral blood. The source is a woman aged 70 to 79 with COVID-19, enrolled during active disease. Each CDR3 is given with its conserved first and last residue. The order of the fields is CDR3 DNA, CDR3 protein, clone size, V gene, J gene, D gene. The D gene is left open where the match is weak. A row's size may be missing; if present it is once, few, many or a size class.

CDR3 DNA: TGTGCCAGCAGCACGGACAGGGAGACTTCACCCCTCCACTTT; CDR3 protein: CASSTDRETSPLHF; clone size: .; V gene: TRBV11-2; J gene: TRBJ1-6; D gene: TRBD1
CDR3 DNA: TGTGCTAGTGGCCCTAAAACTGTGGAAGAGACCCAGTACTTC; CDR3 protein: CASGPKTVEETQYF; clone size: .; V gene: TRBV12-5; J gene: TRBJ2-5; D gene: .
CDR3 DNA: TGTGCCAGCAGCATACCTCAGGGACTCTTTAACACCGGGGAGCTGTTTTTT; CDR3 protein: CASSIPQGLFNTGELFF; clone size: .; V gene: TRBV11-2; J gene: TRBJ2-2; D gene: .
CDR3 DNA: TGTGCCAGCAGCTTCCAAGGGGTGACAGATACGCAGTATTTT; CDR3 protein: CASSFQGVTDTQYF; clone size: .; V gene: TRBV5-8; J gene: TRBJ2-3; D gene: .
CDR3 DNA: TGTGCCAGCAGCTTGGGTCTGGGGGCGAACTATGGCTACACCTTC; CDR3 protein: CASSLGLGANYGYTF; clone size: .; V gene: TRBV5-6; J gene: TRBJ1-2; D gene: .
CDR3 DNA: TGTGCCAGCAGCCCTAGGGGATACGACACAGATACGCAGTATTTT; CDR3 protein: CASSPRGYDTDTQYF; clone size: .; V gene: TRBV7-6; J gene: TRBJ2-3; D gene: .
CDR3 DNA: TGCGCCAGCAGCCATCCCTCGGGGGGCAGGGGCACCGGGGAGCTGTTTTTT; CDR3 protein: CASSHPSGGRGTGELFF; clone size: .; V gene: TRBV4-1; J gene: TRBJ2-2; D gene: .
CDR3 DNA: TGTGCCAGCAGCTTGATGGGACAGCCTAATGAAAAACTGTTTTTT; CDR3 protein: CASSLMGQPNEKLFF; clone size: .; V gene: TRBV5-4; J gene: TRBJ1-4; D gene: TRBD1
CDR3 DNA: TGTGCCTGGGACGACAGGGATGGCTACACCTTC; CDR3 protein: CAWDDRDGYTF; clone size: once; V gene: TRBV30; J gene: TRBJ1-2; D gene: TRBD1
CDR3 DNA: TGTGCCTGGAGGGAAGAAGGGGCCTACGAGCAGTACTTC; CDR3 protein: CAWREEGAYEQYF; clone size: .; V gene: TRBV30; J gene: TRBJ2-7; D gene: .
CDR3 DNA: TGTGCCAGCAGCCAGGGCAGGGGGCCATCTAATTCACCCCTCCACTTT; CDR3 protein: CASSQGRGPSNSPLHF; clone size: once; V gene: TRBV5-4; J gene: TRBJ1-6; D gene: TRBD1
CDR3 DNA: TGTGCTAGTGGTTTGCGACTAGCGGGGGAATATCGTGAGCAGTTCTTC; CDR3 protein: CASGLRLAGEYREQFF; clone size: once; V gene: TRBV12-5; J gene: TRBJ2-1; D gene: TRBD2
CDR3 DNA: TGTGCCTGGAGTCCGAGGGACAGGGGGGATAGCAATCAGCCCCAGCATTTT; CDR3 protein: CAWSPRDRGDSNQPQHF; clone size: .; V gene: TRBV30; J gene: TRBJ1-5; D gene: TRBD1
CDR3 DNA: TGTGCCACCAGGTCCACAGGGGGGAAGAATGAAAAACTGTTTTTT; CDR3 protein: CATRSTGGKNEKLFF; clone size: once; V gene: TRBV2; J gene: TRBJ1-4; D gene: TRBD1
CDR3 DNA: TGTGCCAGCAGTTTATGTCTAATCTACGAGCAGTACTTC; CDR3 protein: CASSLCLIYEQYF; clone size: once; V gene: TRBV27; J gene: TRBJ2-7; D gene: .
CDR3 DNA: TGCGCCAGCAGCGAATTCGACGGGACTGGAAACACCATATATTTT; CDR3 protein: CASSEFDGTGNTIYF; clone size: .; V gene: TRBV5-1; J gene: TRBJ1-3; D gene: .
CDR3 DNA: TGTGCCAGCTCAGGGAACACCGGGGAGCTGTTTTTT; CDR3 protein: CASSGNTGELFF; clone size: once; V gene: TRBV11-2; J gene: TRBJ2-2; D gene: .
CDR3 DNA: TGCGCCAGCAGCACAGGGCCAGATACGCAGTATTTT; CDR3 protein: CASSTGPDTQYF; clone size: .; V gene: TRBV5-1; J gene: TRBJ2-3; D gene: .
CDR3 DNA: TGTGCCAGCAGTTTTGACAGGAACACTGAAGCTTTCTTT; CDR3 protein: CASSFDRNTEAFF; clone size: .; V gene: TRBV12-3/TRBV12-4; J gene: TRBJ1-1; D gene: .
CDR3 DNA: TGTGCCAGCAGTCCTGGACTATCTGAAGCTTTCTTT; CDR3 protein: CASSPGLSEAFF; clone size: .; V gene: TRBV6-5; J gene: TRBJ1-1; D gene: .
CDR3 DNA: TGTGCCATCAGTGAGTCTGGCGGCTCCGTGGCCTACGAGCAGTACTTC; CDR3 protein: CAISESGGSVAYEQYF; clone size: .; V gene: TRBV10-3; J gene: TRBJ2-7; D gene: .
CDR3 DNA: TGTGCCTTTTCCAGTTTAGCAGGGCTCCCCCAAACCGGAGATCGATACTACACCTTC; CDR3 protein: CAFSSLAGLPQTGDRYYTF; clone size: .; V gene: TRBV30; J gene: TRBJ1-2; D gene: .
CDR3 DNA: TGCGCCAGCAGCTTGGGGACAGGTCATGGCTACACCTTC; CDR3 protein: CASSLGTGHGYTF; clone size: .; V gene: TRBV5-1; J gene: TRBJ1-2; D gene: TRBD1
CDR3 DNA: TGCGCCAGCAGCCAAGAAACAGGGGGAGTCCAGCCCCAGCATTTT; CDR3 protein: CASSQETGGVQPQHF; clone size: .; V gene: TRBV4-3; J gene: TRBJ1-5; D gene: TRBD1
CDR3 DNA: TGCGCCAGCAGCTTTGCTCCCGGGGGCAATGAGCAGTTCTTC; CDR3 protein: CASSFAPGGNEQFF; clone size: .; V gene: TRBV5-1; J gene: TRBJ2-1; D gene: .
CDR3 DNA: TGTGCCACCAGTGAACCGGGACAGGGGGCCTACGAGCAGTACTTC; CDR3 protein: CATSEPGQGAYEQYF; clone size: few; V gene: TRBV24-1; J gene: TRBJ2-7; D gene: TRBD1
CDR3 DNA: TGTGCCACCAGCAGAGCCGGGCAGGGGGAATATGGCTACACCTTC; CDR3 protein: CATSRAGQGEYGYTF; clone size: .; V gene: TRBV15; J gene: TRBJ1-2; D gene: TRBD1
CDR3 DNA: TGCGCCAGCAGCCAAGATAGTGAGGGTAGCTATGGCTACACCTTC; CDR3 protein: CASSQDSEGSYGYTF; clone size: .; V gene: TRBV4-3; J gene: TRBJ1-2; D gene: .
CDR3 DNA: TGTGCCAGCAGTTTAGCATCGGGATATGAGCAGTTCTTC; CDR3 protein: CASSLASGYEQFF; clone size: .; V gene: TRBV12-3/TRBV12-4; J gene: TRBJ2-1; D gene: .
CDR3 DNA: TGTGCCAGCAGTTACTCGGGGGGAAACACTGAAGCTTTCTTT; CDR3 protein: CASSYSGGNTEAFF; clone size: .; V gene: TRBV6-6; J gene: TRBJ1-1; D gene: .
CDR3 DNA: TGTGCCAGCAGCCAACCGGGAACCCCTCTAAACTATGGCTACACCTTC; CDR3 protein: CASSQPGTPLNYGYTF; clone size: .; V gene: TRBV3-1/TRBV3-2; J gene: TRBJ1-2; D gene: .
CDR3 DNA: TGTGCCACCAGTGACGGGACTAGCGGGGGGGCTGGAAATGAGCAGTTCTTC; CDR3 protein: CATSDGTSGGAGNEQFF; clone size: .; V gene: TRBV24-1; J gene: TRBJ2-1; D gene: TRBD2
CDR3 DNA: TGTGCCAGCTCACCAGGACAGGGTATTAACTATGGCTACACCTTC; CDR3 protein: CASSPGQGINYGYTF; clone size: .; V gene: TRBV18; J gene: TRBJ1-2; D gene: TRBD1
CDR3 DNA: TGTGCCAGCAGCCAAGCCCCAACAGGGGCCGGCTACACCTTC; CDR3 protein: CASSQAPTGAGYTF; clone size: .; V gene: TRBV3-1/TRBV3-2; J gene: TRBJ1-2; D gene: TRBD1
CDR3 DNA: TGTGCCACCAGCAGATCGCTGGGACAGAACTATGGCTACACCTTC; CDR3 protein: CATSRSLGQNYGYTF; clone size: .; V gene: TRBV15; J gene: TRBJ1-2; D gene: TRBD1
CDR3 DNA: TGCGCCAGCAGCCAAGAAGGGACAGGGAACTATGGCTACACCTTC; CDR3 protein: CASSQEGTGNYGYTF; clone size: .; V gene: TRBV4-3; J gene: TRBJ1-2; D gene: TRBD1
CDR3 DNA: TGTGCCAGCAGTCTTTTCCAGGGTCACACTGAAGCTTTCTTT; CDR3 protein: CASSLFQGHTEAFF; clone size: .; V gene: TRBV6-5; J gene: TRBJ1-1; D gene: .
CDR3 DNA: TGTGCCAGCAGCCGTTCTGCGGGGGAAGAGACCCAGTACTTC; CDR3 protein: CASSRSAGEETQYF; clone size: .; V gene: TRBV5-6; J gene: TRBJ2-5; D gene: TRBD2
CDR3 DNA: TGTGCCATCAGTGTGCAGGGAAGCTCCTACGAGCAGTACTTC; CDR3 protein: CAISVQGSSYEQYF; clone size: .; V gene: TRBV10-3; J gene: TRBJ2-7; D gene: .
CDR3 DNA: TGTGCCAGCTCACAAGGGACTAGCGGAATAAACACCGGGGAGCTGTTTTTT; CDR3 protein: CASSQGTSGINTGELFF; clone size: .; V gene: TRBV18; J gene: TRBJ2-2; D gene: TRBD2
CDR3 DNA: TGCGCCAGCAGCTCATCCGGGACAGGGGGCGAGCAGTACTTC; CDR3 protein: CASSSSGTGGEQYF; clone size: .; V gene: TRBV5-1; J gene: TRBJ2-7; D gene: TRBD1
CDR3 DNA: TGTGCCAGCAGTGAAGGAGCAATACAGATCTATGGCTACACCTTC; CDR3 protein: CASSEGAIQIYGYTF; clone size: .; V gene: TRBV6-1; J gene: TRBJ1-2; D gene: .
CDR3 DNA: TGCGCCAGCAGCTTGGGTCTAGCGGGGGGAACCAATGAGCAGTTCTTC; CDR3 protein: CASSLGLAGGTNEQFF; clone size: .; V gene: TRBV5-1; J gene: TRBJ2-1; D gene: TRBD2
CDR3 DNA: TGTGCCAGTAGTATCAGGAGGGAATCCTACGAGCAGTACTTC; CDR3 protein: CASSIRRESYEQYF; clone size: .; V gene: TRBV19; J gene: TRBJ2-7; D gene: .
CDR3 DNA: TGTGCCAGCAGCAAGACAGGGAGGCCAGATACGCAGTATTTT; CDR3 protein: CASSKTGRPDTQYF; clone size: .; V gene: TRBV2; J gene: TRBJ2-3; D gene: .
CDR3 DNA: TGTGCCAGCAGTCCCCGCGGGGGCTGGGATCAGCCCCAGCATTTT; CDR3 protein: CASSPRGGWDQPQHF; clone size: .; V gene: TRBV6-5; J gene: TRBJ1-5; D gene: .
CDR3 DNA: TGTGCCAGCAGTTCCCCGTACCAAGAGACCCAGTACTTC; CDR3 protein: CASSSPYQETQYF; clone size: .; V gene: TRBV12-3/TRBV12-4; J gene: TRBJ2-5; D gene: .
CDR3 DNA: TGCGCCAGCAGTGAGCATAGACAGGTGCTCTACGAGCAGTACTTC; CDR3 protein: CASSEHRQVLYEQYF; clone size: .; V gene: TRBV10-2; J gene: TRBJ2-7; D gene: .
CDR3 DNA: TGTGCCAGCAGTTATGCTTCCCGGGACTACAATGAGCAGTTCTTC; CDR3 protein: CASSYASRDYNEQFF; clone size: once; V gene: TRBV6-5; J gene: TRBJ2-1; D gene: .
CDR3 DNA: TGTGCCAGCAGTGCCCTGACAGGGCTCCGGGATCAGCCCCAGCATTTT; CDR3 protein: CASSALTGLRDQPQHF; clone size: .; V gene: TRBV27; J gene: TRBJ1-5; D gene: TRBD1
CDR3 DNA: TGTGCCAGCTCCCAAGCGGGGGTTAGCACAGATACGCAGTATTTT; CDR3 protein: CASSQAGVSTDTQYF; clone size: .; V gene: TRBV7-3; J gene: TRBJ2-3; D gene: TRBD2
CDR3 DNA: TGTGCCAGCAGCGAGACAGGGGCTTATGGCTACACCTTC; CDR3 protein: CASSETGAYGYTF; clone size: .; V gene: TRBV28; J gene: TRBJ1-2; D gene: TRBD1
CDR3 DNA: TGTGCCAGCAGTCTACAGGGGCCCCTGGGCTACACCTTC; CDR3 protein: CASSLQGPLGYTF; clone size: .; V gene: TRBV27; J gene: TRBJ1-2; D gene: TRBD1